Listed below are T cell receptor beta chains from one sample, sequenced in a study of T cell responses to AZD1222 COVID-19 vaccine. This table comes from immunoSEQ multiplex PCR, and its TCRdb copy is limited to in-frame clones, with some not included. This sample yields roughly 93,000 clones, of which roughly 88% are seen a single time; about 25% belongs to the top ten. The sequencing here drew on peripheral blood, taken on day 0 of AZD1222 vaccination. These receptors were collected from an adult in good health. The CDR3 runs from the conserved cysteine through the conserved F or W. Fields, in order: clone size, V gene, J gene, D gene, CDR3 DNA, CDR3 protein. D genes are given only for firm matches. Size values are once, few and many counts, or a class for expanded clones, and some rows have none.

size: NA; V: TRBV29-1; J: TRBJ1-1; D: TRBD1; DNA: TGCAGCGTTGCGGGACAGATGAACACTGAAGCTTTCTTT; CDR3: CSVAGQMNTEAFF
size: NA; V: TRBV19; J: TRBJ1-5; D: NA; DNA: TGTGCCAGTAGTATGGACGGGACGGACGCATATAGCAATCAGCCCCAGCATTTT; CDR3: CASSMDGTDAYSNQPQHF
size: NA; V: TRBV7-6; J: TRBJ2-5; D: NA; DNA: TGTGCCAGCAGCTTACAGTCTCCAGAGACCCAGTACTTC; CDR3: CASSLQSPETQYF
size: NA; V: TRBV7-9; J: TRBJ1-1; D: TRBD1; DNA: TGTGCCAGCAGCTACAGGGGCACTGAAGCTTTCTTT; CDR3: CASSYRGTEAFF
size: NA; V: TRBV28; J: TRBJ1-4; D: NA; DNA: TGTGCCAGCAGTCCAGGGTCGGCGACTAATGAAAAACTGTTTTTT; CDR3: CASSPGSATNEKLFF
size: NA; V: TRBV5-1; J: TRBJ2-7; D: NA; DNA: TGCGCCAGCAGCTCGGATGACTACGAGCAGTACTTC; CDR3: CASSSDDYEQYF
size: NA; V: TRBV3-1/TRBV3-2; J: TRBJ2-5; D: TRBD2; DNA: TGTGCCAGCAGCCAACTTAGCGGGAGTGGGGAGACCCAGTACTTC; CDR3: CASSQLSGSGETQYF
size: NA; V: TRBV5-5; J: TRBJ2-1; D: TRBD2; DNA: TGTGCCAGCAACAACCCTAGCGGGAGGGGATATGAGCAGTTCTTC; CDR3: CASNNPSGRGYEQFF
size: NA; V: TRBV28; J: TRBJ1-5; D: NA; DNA: TGTGCCAGCAGTTCTGGTGTGCGCAATCAGCCCCAGCATTTT; CDR3: CASSSGVRNQPQHF
size: NA; V: TRBV7-2; J: TRBJ2-1; D: TRBD2; DNA: TGTGCCAGCAGCTTAGTACCGGGAGGGCCGTCATTCTTC; CDR3: CASSLVPGGPSFF
size: NA; V: TRBV28; J: TRBJ1-6; D: NA; DNA: TGTGCCAGCAGTGTCGGGGGACCCCTCCACTTT; CDR3: CASSVGGPLHF
size: once; V: TRBV19; J: TRBJ2-7; D: TRBD2; DNA: TGTGCCAGTAGTATAGATGGGACTAGCTCCTACGAGCAGTACTTC; CDR3: CASSIDGTSSYEQYF
size: NA; V: TRBV20-1; J: TRBJ2-3; D: NA; DNA: TGCAGTGCTAGTTGGACAGCGGGAGATACGCAGTATTTT; CDR3: CSASWTAGDTQYF
size: NA; V: TRBV6-6; J: TRBJ2-7; D: NA; DNA: TGTGCCAGCACGGGACTCTTCTACGAGCAGTACTTC; CDR3: CASTGLFYEQYF
size: NA; V: TRBV30; J: TRBJ2-3; D: TRBD2; DNA: TGTGTATGTCTAGCGGAAAGCACAGATACGCAGTATTTT; CDR3: CVCLAESTDTQYF
size: once; V: TRBV5-8; J: TRBJ2-5; D: TRBD2; DNA: TGTGCCAGCAGCTTGGGTGGGACTAGCGGACAGGAGACCCAGTACTTC; CDR3: CASSLGGTSGQETQYF
size: NA; V: TRBV6-5; J: TRBJ2-7; D: NA; DNA: TGTGCCAGCGGGGCCTACGAGCAGTACTTC; CDR3: CASGAYEQYF